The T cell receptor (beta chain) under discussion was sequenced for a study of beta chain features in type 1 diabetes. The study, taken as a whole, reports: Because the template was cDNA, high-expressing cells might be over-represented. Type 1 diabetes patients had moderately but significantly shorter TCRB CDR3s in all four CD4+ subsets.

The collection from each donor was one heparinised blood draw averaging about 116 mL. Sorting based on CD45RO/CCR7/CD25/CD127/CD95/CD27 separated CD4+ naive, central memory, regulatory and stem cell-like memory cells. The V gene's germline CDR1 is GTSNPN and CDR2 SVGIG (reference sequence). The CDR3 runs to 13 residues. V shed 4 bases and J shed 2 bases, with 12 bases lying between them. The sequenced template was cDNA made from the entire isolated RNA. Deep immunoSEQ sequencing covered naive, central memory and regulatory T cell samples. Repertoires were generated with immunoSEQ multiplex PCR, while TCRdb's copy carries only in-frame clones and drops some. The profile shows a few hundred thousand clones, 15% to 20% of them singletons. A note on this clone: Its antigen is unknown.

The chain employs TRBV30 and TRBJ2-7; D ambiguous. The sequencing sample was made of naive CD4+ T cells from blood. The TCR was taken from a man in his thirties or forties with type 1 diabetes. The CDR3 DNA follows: TGTGCCTGGACGGACCAACCGACCTACGAGCAGTACTTC. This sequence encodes CAWTDQPTYEQYF.